Listed below are T cell receptor beta chains from one sample, sequenced in a study of spatial heterogeneity in lung cancer. TCRdb recomputed calls from the 5' RACE reads with MiXCR, one row per CDR3 protein. The sample shows roughly 80,000 distinct CDR3 sequences, 8% of them seen only once. The sequencing used PBMCs, collected at surgery. The receptor source for this set is a male donor with early-stage non-small cell lung cancer. Each CDR3 is given with its conserved first and last residue. D genes are given only for firm matches. For some rows the clone size is stated as once, few or many, or as a class when expanded; others skip it.

v_gene	d_gene	j_gene	abundance	CDR3nt	CDR3aa
TRBV20-1	-	TRBJ2-4	many	TGCAGTGCTAGAGGGACGGAAGCCAAAAACATTCAGTACTTC	CSARGTEAKNIQYF
TRBV7-9	-	TRBJ1-4	many	TGTGCCAGCGGCGAACAGGGTTATATACTGTTTTTT	CASGEQGYILFF
TRBV10-2	-	TRBJ2-6	many	TGCGCCAGCAGAGGAGTGACGGAGCGGACCTCTGGGGCCAACGTCCTGACTTTC	CASRGVTERTSGANVLTF
TRBV12-3/TRBV12-4	-	TRBJ1-3	few	TGTGCCAGCACTAAAAGGGACTCTGGAAACACCATATATTTT	CASTKRDSGNTIYF
TRBV28	-	TRBJ1-5	many	TGTGCCAGCAGTTCCGGGACGGGACCGGGGCCCCAGCATTTT	CASSSGTGPGPQHF
TRBV27	-	TRBJ1-6	many	TGTGCCAGCAGTTTAACGGATGCACCAAATTCACCCCTCCACTTT	CASSLTDAPNSPLHF
TRBV5-1	-	TRBJ1-1	-	TGCGCCAGCAGCCCATTAAGTCTGGGGAACACTGAAGCTTTCTTT	CASSPLSLGNTEAFF
TRBV5-1	TRBD1	TRBJ2-5	many	TGCGCCAGCAGCTGGACCGGACAGGGGGCGAGTAAGACCCAGTACTTC	CASSWTGQGASKTQYF
TRBV5-4	TRBD1	TRBJ1-4	few	TGTGCCAGCAGCAAGGACAGGGAGGTCGAAAAACTGTTTTTT	CASSKDREVEKLFF
TRBV10-3	-	TRBJ2-2	many	TGTGCCACACGGGACACCGGGGAGCTGTTTTTT	CATRDTGELFF
TRBV29-1	TRBD1	TRBJ1-1	-	TGCAGCGTTGAGACAGGGGTAAACACTGAAGCTTTCTTT	CSVETGVNTEAFF
TRBV2	-	TRBJ2-3	few	TGTGCCAGCAGTGAATACGTGGCAGATACGCAGTATTTT	CASSEYVADTQYF
TRBV5-4	-	TRBJ2-5	many	TGTGCCAGCAGCTTGCTAGAGACCCAGTACTTC	CASSLLETQYF
TRBV7-2	-	TRBJ2-5	many	TGTGCCAGCAGCTTAGGACAGTCAGAGACCCAGTACTTC	CASSLGQSETQYF
TRBV5-1	TRBD1	TRBJ2-1	many	TGCGCCAGCAGCTCGGGACAGACGAATGAGCAGTTCTTC	CASSSGQTNEQFF
TRBV15	TRBD1	TRBJ1-5	many	TGTGCCACCAGCAGTCGGTTTAAAAGCAGGGGGGCGCCCAATCAGCCCCAGCATTTT	CATSSRFKSRGAPNQPQHF
TRBV7-2	-	TRBJ2-6	many	TGTGCCAGCAGCTTAGACAGGGGACTTTCTGGGGCCAACGTCCTGACTTTC	CASSLDRGLSGANVLTF
TRBV12-3/TRBV12-4	TRBD1	TRBJ2-5	-	TGTGCCAGCAGTAATAGAGGGACAGAACAAGAGACCCAGTACTTC	CASSNRGTEQETQYF
TRBV19	TRBD1	TRBJ1-5	many	TGTGCCGGAGGGACAGGGAAAGATGGCAATCAGCCCCAGCATTTT	CAGGTGKDGNQPQHF
TRBV7-2	TRBD2	TRBJ2-7	once	TGTGCCAGCAGCTTAGTCGGGGCGGGAGACCCCTACGAGCAGTACTTC	CASSLVGAGDPYEQYF
TRBV7-2	-	TRBJ1-1	many	TGTGCCAGCAGCTTAGGACAACTGAACACTGAAGCTTTCTTT	CASSLGQLNTEAFF
TRBV28	TRBD2	TRBJ2-2	many	TGTGCCAGCAGTGAACTCGGGAGGACGAACACCGGGGAGCTGTTTTTT	CASSELGRTNTGELFF
TRBV27	-	TRBJ2-5	few	TGTGCCAGCAGGGATCAGGGGAGTGGAGAGACCCAGTACTTC	CASRDQGSGETQYF
TRBV30	-	TRBJ1-1	-	TGTGCCTGGAGTATGGTTGCTGAAGCTTTCTTT	CAWSMVAEAFF
TRBV5-1	-	TRBJ2-2	many	TGCGCCAGCAGCTTGGTGGGGACCGGGGAGCTGTTTTTT	CASSLVGTGELFF